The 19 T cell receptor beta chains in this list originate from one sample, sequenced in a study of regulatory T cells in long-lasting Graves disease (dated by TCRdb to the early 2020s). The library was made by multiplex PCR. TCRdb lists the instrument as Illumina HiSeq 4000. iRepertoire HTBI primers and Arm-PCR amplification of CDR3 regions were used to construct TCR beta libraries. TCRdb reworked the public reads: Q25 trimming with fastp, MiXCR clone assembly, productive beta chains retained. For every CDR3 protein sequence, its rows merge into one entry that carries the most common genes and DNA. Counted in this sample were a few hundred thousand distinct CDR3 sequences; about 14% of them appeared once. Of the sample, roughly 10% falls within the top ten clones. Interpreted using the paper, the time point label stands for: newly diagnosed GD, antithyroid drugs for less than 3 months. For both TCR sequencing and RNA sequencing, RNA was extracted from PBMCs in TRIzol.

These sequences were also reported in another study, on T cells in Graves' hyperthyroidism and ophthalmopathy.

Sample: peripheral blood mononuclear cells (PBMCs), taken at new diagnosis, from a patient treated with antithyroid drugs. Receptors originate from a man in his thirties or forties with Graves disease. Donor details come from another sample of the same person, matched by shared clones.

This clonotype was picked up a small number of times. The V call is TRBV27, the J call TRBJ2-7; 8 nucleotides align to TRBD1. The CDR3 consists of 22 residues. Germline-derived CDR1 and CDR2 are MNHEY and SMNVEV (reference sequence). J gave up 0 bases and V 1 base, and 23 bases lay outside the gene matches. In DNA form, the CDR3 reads TGTGCCAGCAGTTTATTAAGCCTTGGATTGACTACTCGACAGGGGCTCTCCTACGAGCAGTACTTC. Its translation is CASSLLSLGLTTRQGLSYEQYF.

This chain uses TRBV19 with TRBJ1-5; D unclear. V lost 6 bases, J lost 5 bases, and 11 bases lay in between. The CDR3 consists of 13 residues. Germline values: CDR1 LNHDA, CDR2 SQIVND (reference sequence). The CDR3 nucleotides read TGTGCCAGTAGCCTTAACGGAGATCAGCCCCAGCATTTT. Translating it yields CASSLNGDQPQHF. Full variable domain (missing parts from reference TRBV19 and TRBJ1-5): DGGITQSPKYLFRKEGQNVTLSCEQNLNHDAMYWYRQDPGQGLRLIYYSQIVNDFQKGDIAEGYSVSREKKESFPLTVTSAQKNPTAFYLCASSLNGDQPQHFGDGTRLSIL.

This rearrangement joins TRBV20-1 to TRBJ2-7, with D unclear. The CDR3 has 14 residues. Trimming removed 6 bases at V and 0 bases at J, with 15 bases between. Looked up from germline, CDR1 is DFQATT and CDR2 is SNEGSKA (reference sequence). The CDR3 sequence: CSAPPAASSYEQYF. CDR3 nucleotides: TGCAGTGCCCCCCCCGCGGCGAGCTCCTACGAGCAGTACTTC.

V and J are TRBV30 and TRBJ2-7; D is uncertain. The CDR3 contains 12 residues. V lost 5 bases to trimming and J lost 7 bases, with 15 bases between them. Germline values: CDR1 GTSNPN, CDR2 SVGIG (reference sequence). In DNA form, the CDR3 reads TGTGCCTGGGGACCGCCTCTGGGAGAGCAGTACTTC. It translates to CAWGPPLGEQYF.

The CDR3 bases are TGTGCCAGCAGCGTAGAGGGGGAGAGCTCCTACGAGCAGTACTTC. Its translation is CASSVEGESSYEQYF. This chain uses TRBV9 with TRBJ2-7; maybe TRBD1 (6 bases). V gave up 0 bases and J gave up 0 bases, with 10 bases separating them. The germline CDR1 and CDR2 sequences are SGDLS and YYNGEE. This CDR3 region has 15 residues.

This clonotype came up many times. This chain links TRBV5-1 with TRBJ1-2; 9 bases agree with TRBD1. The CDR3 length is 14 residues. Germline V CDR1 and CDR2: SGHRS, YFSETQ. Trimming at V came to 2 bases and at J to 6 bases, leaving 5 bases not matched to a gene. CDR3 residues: CASSLQGASDGYTF. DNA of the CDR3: TGCGCCAGCAGCTTACAGGGGGCAAGCGATGGCTACACCTTC.

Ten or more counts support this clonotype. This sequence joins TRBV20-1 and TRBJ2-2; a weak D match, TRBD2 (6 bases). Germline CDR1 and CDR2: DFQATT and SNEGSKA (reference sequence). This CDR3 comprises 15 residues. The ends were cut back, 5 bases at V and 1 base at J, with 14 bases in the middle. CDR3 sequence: CSAVTSKGNTGELFF. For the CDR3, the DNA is TGCAGTGCTGTAACTAGCAAGGGGAACACCGGGGAGCTGTTTTTT.

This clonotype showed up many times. The CDR3 DNA follows: TGTGCCTGGAGAACAGGGGGGGGACATGAAGCTTTCTTT. Translated: CAWRTGGGHEAFF. This chain connects TRBV30 to TRBJ1-1; 8 bases fit TRBD1. This CDR3 spans 13 amino acids. The junction had 7 bases not matched to a gene; V was cut back by 3 bases and J by 7 bases. Germline V gene data show CDR1 as GTSNPN and CDR2 as SVGIG (reference sequence).

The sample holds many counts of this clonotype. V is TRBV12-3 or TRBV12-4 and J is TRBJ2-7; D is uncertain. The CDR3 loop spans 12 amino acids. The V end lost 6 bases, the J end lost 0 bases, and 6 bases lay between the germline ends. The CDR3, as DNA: TGTGCCAGCAGGCGCAACTCCTACGAGCAGTACTTC. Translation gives CASRRNSYEQYF.

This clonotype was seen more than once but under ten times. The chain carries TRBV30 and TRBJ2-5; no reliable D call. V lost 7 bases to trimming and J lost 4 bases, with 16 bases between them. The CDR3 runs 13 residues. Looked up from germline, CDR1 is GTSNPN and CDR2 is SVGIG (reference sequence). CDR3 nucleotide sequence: TGTGCCTACGCTCGTCTCCTTCTAGAGACCCAGTACTTC. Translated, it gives CAYARLLLETQYF.

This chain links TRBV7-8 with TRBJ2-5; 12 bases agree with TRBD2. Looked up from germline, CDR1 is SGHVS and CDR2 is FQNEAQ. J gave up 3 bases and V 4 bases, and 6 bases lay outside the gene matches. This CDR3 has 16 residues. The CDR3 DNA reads TGTGCCAGCAGCTCAACCGGACTAGCGGGGAAAGAGACCCAGTACTTC. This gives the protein CASSSTGLAGKETQYF.

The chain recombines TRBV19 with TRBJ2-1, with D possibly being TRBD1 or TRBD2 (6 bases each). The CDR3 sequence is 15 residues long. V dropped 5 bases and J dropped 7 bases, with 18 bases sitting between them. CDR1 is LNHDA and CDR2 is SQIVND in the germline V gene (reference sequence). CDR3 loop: CASSWRTKGGNEQFF. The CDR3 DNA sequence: TGTGCCAGTAGTTGGAGGACTAAGGGGGGAAATGAGCAGTTCTTC.

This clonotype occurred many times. The CDR3 DNA is TGTGCCAGCAGTCCTCAGGGACTAGCGGGAGAGGTAGCCAAAAACATTCAGTACTTC. This gives the protein CASSPQGLAGEVAKNIQYF. The rearrangement links TRBV12-3 or TRBV12-4 to TRBJ2-4; 14 bases are a match to TRBD2. This CDR3 contains 19 residues. J gave up 0 bases and V 5 bases, and 9 bases lay outside the gene matches.

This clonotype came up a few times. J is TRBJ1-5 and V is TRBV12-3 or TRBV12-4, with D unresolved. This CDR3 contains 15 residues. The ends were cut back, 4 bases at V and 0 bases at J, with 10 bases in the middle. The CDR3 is CASSSIEDSNQPQHF. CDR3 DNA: TGTGCCAGCAGTTCAATCGAGGATAGCAATCAGCCCCAGCATTTT.

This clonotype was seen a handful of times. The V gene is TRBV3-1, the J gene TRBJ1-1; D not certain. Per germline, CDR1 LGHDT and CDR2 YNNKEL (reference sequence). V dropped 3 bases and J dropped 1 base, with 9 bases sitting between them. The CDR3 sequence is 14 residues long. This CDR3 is CASSQLTWNTEAFF. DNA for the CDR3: TGTGCCAGCAGCCAGCTCACTTGGAACACTGAAGCTTTCTTT.

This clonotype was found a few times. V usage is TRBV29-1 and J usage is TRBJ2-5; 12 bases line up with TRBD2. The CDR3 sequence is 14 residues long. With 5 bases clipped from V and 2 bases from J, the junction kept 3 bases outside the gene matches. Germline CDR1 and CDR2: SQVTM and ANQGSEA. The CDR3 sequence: CSVSSGRVQETQYF. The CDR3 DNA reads TGCAGCGTTTCTAGCGGGAGGGTTCAAGAGACCCAGTACTTC.

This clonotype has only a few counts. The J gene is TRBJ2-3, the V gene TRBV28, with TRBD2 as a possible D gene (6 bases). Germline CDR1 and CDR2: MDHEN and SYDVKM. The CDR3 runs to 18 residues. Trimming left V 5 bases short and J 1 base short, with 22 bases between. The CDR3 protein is CASSVPWGGRDRTDTQYF. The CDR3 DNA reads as TGTGCCAGCAGTGTACCGTGGGGCGGGCGGGATCGCACAGATACGCAGTATTTT.

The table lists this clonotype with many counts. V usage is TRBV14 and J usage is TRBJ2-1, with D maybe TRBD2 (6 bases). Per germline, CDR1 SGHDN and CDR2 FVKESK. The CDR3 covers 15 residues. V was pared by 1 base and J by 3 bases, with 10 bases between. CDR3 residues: CASSQVASDYNEQFF. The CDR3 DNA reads TGTGCCAGCAGCCAAGTGGCTAGCGACTACAATGAGCAGTTCTTC.

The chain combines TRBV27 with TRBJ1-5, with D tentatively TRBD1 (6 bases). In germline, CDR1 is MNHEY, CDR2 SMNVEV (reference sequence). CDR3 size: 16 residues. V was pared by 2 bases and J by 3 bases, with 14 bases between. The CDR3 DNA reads TGTGCCAGCAGTTTAAGGCACAGGGTGGCCAATCAGCCCCAGCATTTT. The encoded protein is CASSLRHRVANQPQHF.